These 10 T cell receptor beta chains were all obtained from the same sample, sequenced in a study of T cell responses to AZD1222 COVID-19 vaccine. Clones were sequenced by immunoSEQ multiplex PCR, and TCRdb holds only the in-frame ones, with some missing. The table records 100,000 to 150,000 clones, around 85% of them present only once. Here the sequenced sample was peripheral blood, taken 28 days after the second dose of the MenACWY control vaccine. These receptors were obtained from an adult who received the MenACWY meningococcal vaccine as a control.

This clone came up a few times. The chain joins TRBV19 to TRBJ1-2; possibly TRBD1 for D (5 bases). CDR1 is LNHDA, CDR2 SQIVND, per germline (reference sequence). The CDR3 runs to 14 residues. V lost 3 bases and J lost 4, with 12 bases in between. The CDR3 loop is CASSIQGLAYGYTF. Here the CDR3 DNA reads TGTGCCAGTAGTATCCAGGGTCTTGCCTATGGCTACACCTTC.

The rearrangement uses TRBV5-1 and TRBJ2-2; a possible D gene is TRBD2 (5 bases). Trimming stripped 4 bases from V and 6 bases from J, with 16 bases between. This CDR3 is built from 15 residues. The germline V gene has CDR1 SGHRS and CDR2 YFSETQ. CDR3 sequence (DNA): TGCGCCAGCAGCCGCCCGGAGGTTTCGGCCGGGGAGCTGTTTTTT. This translates into CASSRPEVSAGELFF. Complete variable domain (other parts from reference TRBV5-1 and TRBJ2-2): KAGVTQTPRYLIKTRGQQVTLSCSPISGHRSVSWYQQTPGQGLQFLFEYFSETQRNKGNFPGRFSGRQFSNSRSEMNVSTLELGDSALYLCASSRPEVSAGELFFGEGSRLTVL.

The chain joins TRBV19 to TRBJ2-1; D gene unclear. The CDR3 is 14 amino acids. V was trimmed by 1 base and J by 9 bases, leaving 13 bases between them. Germline CDR1 is LNHDA and CDR2 is SQIVND (reference sequence). As DNA, the CDR3 is TGTGCCAGTAGTATAGCCGGCACCTTGGGTGAGCAGTTCTTC. Protein: CASSIAGTLGEQFF.

This chain uses TRBV6-4 with TRBJ2-7; 12 nucleotides align to TRBD2. The CDR3 is 21 residues long. Germline CDR1 is MRHNA and CDR2 is SNTAGT. V lost 0 bases to trimming and J lost 1 base; unmatched junction nucleotides: 16. In DNA form, the CDR3 reads TGTGCCAGCAGTGACTCGAATAGGCGACTAGCGGGGGCCAGGGGTTCCTACGAGCAGTACGTC. Encoded protein: CASSDSNRRLAGARGSYEQYV.

The chain uses TRBV27 and TRBJ2-1; 12 bases align to TRBD2. This CDR3 spans 15 amino acids. Germline loops: CDR1 MNHEY, CDR2 SMNVEV (reference sequence). The trim removed 2 bases at V and 5 bases at J, leaving 1 base unmatched. Here the CDR3 reads CASSLLAGGNNEQFF. The CDR3 nucleotides are TGTGCCAGCAGTTTACTAGCGGGGGGGAACAATGAGCAGTTCTTC.

This CDR3 is CASSPGTGFQNTEAFF. The CDR3 DNA sequence: TGCGCCAGCAGTCCGGGGACAGGGTTTCAGAACACTGAAGCTTTCTTT. This chain joins TRBV4-3 and TRBJ1-1; 9 positions match TRBD1. The germline V gene has CDR1 LGHNA and CDR2 YSLEER. V trimming: 6 bases; J trimming: 1 base; junction bases outside the gene matches: 9. This CDR3 spans 16 amino acids.

The V and J genes are TRBV27 and TRBJ1-6; D not resolved. Germline loops: CDR1 MNHEY, CDR2 SMNVEV (reference sequence). V lost 10 bases to trimming and J lost 0 bases, with 22 bases between them. This CDR3 spans 18 amino acids. CDR3 loop: CATQRQALRSSYNSPLHF. The DNA of the CDR3 is TGTGCCACCCAGCGGCAGGCCCTCCGCAGCTCCTATAATTCACCCCTCCACTTT.

This clone is a singleton in its sample. The chain links TRBV5-1 to TRBJ1-2, with a weak D call TRBD1 (6 bases). Germline CDR1 and CDR2: SGHRS and YFSETQ. Between the trimmed V and J ends, which lost 3 bases and 8 bases, there was a span of 17 bases. The CDR3 contains 14 residues. DNA of the CDR3: TGCGCCAGCAGCTCGACGGACAGCCGGAAAGGCTACACCTTC. Protein product: CASSSTDSRKGYTF.

The chain employs TRBV24-1 and TRBJ1-3; D is undetermined. The CDR3 contains 15 residues. From germline, CDR1 is KGHDR and CDR2 SFDVKD. V gave up 4 bases and J gave up 2 bases, with 11 bases separating them. The CDR3 protein is CATSDSREAGNTIYF. The CDR3 DNA sequence: TGTGCCACCAGTGACTCCCGGGAAGCTGGAAACACCATATATTTT.

This chain connects TRBV5-5 to TRBJ1-1; D not certain. The CDR3 contains 14 residues. CDR1 is SGHKS, CDR2 YYEKEE, per germline (reference sequence). V was trimmed by 4 bases and J by 0 bases, leaving 10 bases between them. In nucleotides, the CDR3 is TGTGCCAGCAGCCGGGCGAGGATGAACACTGAAGCTTTCTTT. This sequence encodes CASSRARMNTEAFF. Complete variable domain (other parts from reference TRBV5-5 and TRBJ1-1): DAGVTQSPTHLIKTRGQQVTLRCSPISGHKSVSWYQQVLGQGPQFIFQYYEKEERGRGNFPDRFSARQFPNYSSELNVNALLLGDSALYLCASSRARMNTEAFFGQGTRLTVV.